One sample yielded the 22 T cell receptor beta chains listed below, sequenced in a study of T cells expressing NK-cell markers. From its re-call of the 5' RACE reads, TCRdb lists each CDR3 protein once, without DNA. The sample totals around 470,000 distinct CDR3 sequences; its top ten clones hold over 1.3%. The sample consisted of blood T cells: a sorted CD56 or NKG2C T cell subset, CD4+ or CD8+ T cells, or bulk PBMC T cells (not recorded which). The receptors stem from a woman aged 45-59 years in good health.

CDR3 in amino acids: CASSLRTMNTEAFF. The J gene is TRBJ1-1, the V gene TRBV5-1. The CDR3 runs to 14 residues. Per the germline V gene, CDR1 is SGHRS and CDR2 is YFSETQ.

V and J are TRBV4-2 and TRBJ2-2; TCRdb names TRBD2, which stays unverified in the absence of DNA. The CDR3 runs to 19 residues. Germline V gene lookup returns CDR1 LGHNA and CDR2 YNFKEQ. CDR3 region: CASSQAGTSGSGSTGELFF.

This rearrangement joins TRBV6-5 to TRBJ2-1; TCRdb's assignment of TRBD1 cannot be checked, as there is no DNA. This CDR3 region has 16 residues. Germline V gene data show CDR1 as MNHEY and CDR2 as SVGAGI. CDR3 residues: CASSGPGQTIKNEQFF.

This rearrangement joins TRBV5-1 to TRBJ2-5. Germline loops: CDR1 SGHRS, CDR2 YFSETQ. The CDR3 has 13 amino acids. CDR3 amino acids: CASSSGRGETQYF. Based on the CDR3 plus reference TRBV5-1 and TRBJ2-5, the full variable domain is KAGVTQTPRYLIKTRGQQVTLSCSPISGHRSVSWYQQTPGQGLQFLFEYFSETQRNKGNFPGRFSGRQFSNSRSEMNVSTLELGDSALYLCASSSGRGETQYFGPGTRLLVL.

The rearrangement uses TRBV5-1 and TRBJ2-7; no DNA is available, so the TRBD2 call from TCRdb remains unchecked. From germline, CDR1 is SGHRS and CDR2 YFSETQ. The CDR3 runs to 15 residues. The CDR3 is CASSLAAGLSYEQYF.

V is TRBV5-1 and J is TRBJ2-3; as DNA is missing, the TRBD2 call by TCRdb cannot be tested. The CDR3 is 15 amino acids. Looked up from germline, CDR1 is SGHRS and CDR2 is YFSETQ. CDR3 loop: CASSDTSGRGDTQYF.

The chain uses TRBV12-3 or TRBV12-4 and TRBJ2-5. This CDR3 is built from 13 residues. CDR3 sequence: CASSFIVEETQYF.

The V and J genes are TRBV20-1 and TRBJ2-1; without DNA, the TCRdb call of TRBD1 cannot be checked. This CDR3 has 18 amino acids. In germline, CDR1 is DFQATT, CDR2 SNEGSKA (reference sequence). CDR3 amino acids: CSAPTCFILAGAGCEQFF.

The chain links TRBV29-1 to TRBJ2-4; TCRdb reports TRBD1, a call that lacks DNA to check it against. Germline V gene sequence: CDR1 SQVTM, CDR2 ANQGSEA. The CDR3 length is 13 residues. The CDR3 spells CSVDQGFGNIQYF. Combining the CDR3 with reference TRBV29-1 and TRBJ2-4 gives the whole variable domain SAVISQKPSRDICQRGTSLTIQCQVDSQVTMMFWYRQQPGQSLTLIATANQGSEATYESGFVIDKFPISRPNLTFSTLTVSNMSPEDSSIYLCSVDQGFGNIQYFGAGTRLSVL.

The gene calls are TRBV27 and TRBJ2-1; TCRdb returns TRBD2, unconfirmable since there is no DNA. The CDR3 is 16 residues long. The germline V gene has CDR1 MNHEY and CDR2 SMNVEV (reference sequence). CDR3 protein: CASQSLGTSGNNEQFF.

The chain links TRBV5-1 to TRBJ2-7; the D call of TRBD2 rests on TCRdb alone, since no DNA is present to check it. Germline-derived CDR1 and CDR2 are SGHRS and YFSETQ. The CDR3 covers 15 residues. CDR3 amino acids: CASSPGGTSVGEQYF.

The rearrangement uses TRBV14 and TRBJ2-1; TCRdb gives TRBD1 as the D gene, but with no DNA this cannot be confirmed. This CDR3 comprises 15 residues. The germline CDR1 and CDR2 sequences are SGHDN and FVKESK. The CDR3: CASSLGPKGNNEQFF.

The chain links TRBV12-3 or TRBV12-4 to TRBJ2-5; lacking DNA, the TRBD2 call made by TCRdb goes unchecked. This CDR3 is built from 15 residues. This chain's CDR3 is CASSLAGLLQETQYF.

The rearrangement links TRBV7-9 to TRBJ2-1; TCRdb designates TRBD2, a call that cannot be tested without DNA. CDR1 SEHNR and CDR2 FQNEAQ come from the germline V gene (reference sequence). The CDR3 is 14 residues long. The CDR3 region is CASSGLEWYNEQFF.

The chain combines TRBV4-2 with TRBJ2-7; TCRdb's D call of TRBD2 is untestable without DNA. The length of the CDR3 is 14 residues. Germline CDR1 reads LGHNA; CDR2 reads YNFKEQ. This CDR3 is CASSHGTSLSEQYF.

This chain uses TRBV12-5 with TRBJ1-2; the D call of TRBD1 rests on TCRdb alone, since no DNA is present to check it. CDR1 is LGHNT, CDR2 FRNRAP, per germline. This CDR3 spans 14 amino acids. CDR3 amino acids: CASARQGANYGYTF.

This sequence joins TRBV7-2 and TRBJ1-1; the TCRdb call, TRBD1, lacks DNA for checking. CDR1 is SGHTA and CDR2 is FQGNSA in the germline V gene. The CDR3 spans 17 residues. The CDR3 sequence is CASSTRGLTYGITEAFF.

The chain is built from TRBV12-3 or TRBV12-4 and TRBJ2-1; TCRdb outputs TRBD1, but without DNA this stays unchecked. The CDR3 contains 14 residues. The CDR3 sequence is CASSLIGGGPRQFF.

The CDR3 is CASSPTRGRYGYTF. V gene TRBV5-1 combines with J gene TRBJ1-2; TCRdb's D call of TRBD1 is untestable without DNA. The CDR3 spans 14 residues. The germline V gene has CDR1 SGHRS and CDR2 YFSETQ.

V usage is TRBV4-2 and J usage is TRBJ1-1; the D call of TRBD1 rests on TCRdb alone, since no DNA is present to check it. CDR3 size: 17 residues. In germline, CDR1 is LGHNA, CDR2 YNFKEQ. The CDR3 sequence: CASSQDETPGQGGEAFF.

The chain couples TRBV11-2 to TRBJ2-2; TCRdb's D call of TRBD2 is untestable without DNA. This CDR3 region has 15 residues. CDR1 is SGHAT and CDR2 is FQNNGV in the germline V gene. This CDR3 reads CASSRAGPYTGELFF.

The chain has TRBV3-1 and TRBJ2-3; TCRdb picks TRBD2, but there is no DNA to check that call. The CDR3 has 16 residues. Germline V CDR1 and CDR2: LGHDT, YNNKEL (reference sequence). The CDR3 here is CASSRTSGTSTDTQYF.